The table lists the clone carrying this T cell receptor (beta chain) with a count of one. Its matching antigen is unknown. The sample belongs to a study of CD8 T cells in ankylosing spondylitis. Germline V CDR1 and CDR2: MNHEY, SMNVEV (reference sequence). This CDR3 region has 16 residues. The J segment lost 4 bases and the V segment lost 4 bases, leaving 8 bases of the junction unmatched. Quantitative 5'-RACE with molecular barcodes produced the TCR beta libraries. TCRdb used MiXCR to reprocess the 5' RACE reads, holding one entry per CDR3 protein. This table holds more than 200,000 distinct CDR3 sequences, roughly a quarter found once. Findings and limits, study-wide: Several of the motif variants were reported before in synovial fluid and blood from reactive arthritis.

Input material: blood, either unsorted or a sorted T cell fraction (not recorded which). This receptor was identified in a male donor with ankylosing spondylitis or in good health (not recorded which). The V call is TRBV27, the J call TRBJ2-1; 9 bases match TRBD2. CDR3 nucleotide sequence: TGTGCCAGCAGTTCATATAGCGGGGGCTTATACAATGAGCAGTTCTTC. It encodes CASSSYSGGLYNEQFF.